This is a list of T cell receptor beta chains from one sample in a study of T cell responses to AZD1222 COVID-19 vaccine. Clones were read by immunoSEQ multiplex PCR, and TCRdb kept only the in-frame ones, dropping some. This sample has some 170,000 clones, with about 89% found just once. The sample was peripheral blood, taken on day 0 of AZD1222 vaccination. Receptors originate from an adult in good health. The CDR3 runs from the conserved cysteine through the conserved F or W. The D gene is left open where the match is weak. The size of a clone is reported for some rows only, either as once, few or many, or as a class for expanded clones.

clone size | J gene | V gene | D gene | CDR3 protein | CDR3 DNA
NA | TRBJ2-5 | TRBV28 | NA | CASSIPGRHGETQYF | TGTGCCAGCAGTATTCCGGGACGCCATGGGGAGACCCAGTACTTC
once | TRBJ1-6 | TRBV6-5 | NA | CASRINREGNSPLHF | TGTGCCAGCAGAATCAACCGGGAAGGGAATTCACCCCTCCACTTT
NA | TRBJ2-3 | TRBV6-6 | NA | CASSFTRTDTQYF | TGTGCCAGCAGTTTCACGCGCACAGATACGCAGTATTTT
once | TRBJ1-1 | TRBV6-5 | NA | CASRHTTEAFF | TGTGCCAGCAGGCACACCACTGAAGCTTTCTTT
few | TRBJ1-5 | TRBV10-3 | NA | CAIRKTGDSNQPQHF | TGTGCCATCAGAAAGACAGGAGATAGCAATCAGCCCCAGCATTTT
once | TRBJ2-3 | TRBV28 | TRBD2 | CASSLGLAGGGDTQYF | TGTGCCAGCAGTTTAGGGCTAGCGGGAGGGGGAGATACGCAGTATTTT
NA | TRBJ1-6 | TRBV6-1 | NA | CASSEETANSPLHF | TGTGCCAGCAGTGAAGAGACAGCCAATTCACCCCTCCACTTT
NA | TRBJ1-3 | TRBV7-8 | NA | CASSLYSGVFGNTIYF | TGTGCCAGCAGCTTATACTCAGGGGTGTTTGGAAACACCATATATTTT
few | TRBJ1-5 | TRBV6-5 | TRBD1 | CASIGQGNQPQHF | TGTGCCAGCATTGGACAGGGGAATCAGCCCCAGCATTTT
NA | TRBJ2-2 | TRBV7-2 | NA | CASRRSGSPGELFF | TGTGCCAGCAGGCGTTCAGGGTCGCCCGGGGAGCTGTTTTTT
NA | TRBJ2-2 | TRBV11-2 | TRBD2 | CASSRTSPGELFF | TGTGCCAGCAGCAGGACTAGCCCCGGGGAGCTGTTTTTT
few | TRBJ2-6 | TRBV19 | NA | CASSIVRGGANVLTF | TGTGCCAGTAGTATAGTCAGGGGTGGGGCCAACGTCCTGACTTTC
NA | TRBJ2-1 | TRBV19 | TRBD1 | CASRGRTGGNEQFF | TGTGCCAGTAGAGGTCGCACAGGGGGCAATGAGCAGTTCTTC
NA | TRBJ1-5 | TRBV10-1 | TRBD1 | CASRQGKSNQPQHF | TGCGCCAGCAGACAGGGGAAGAGCAATCAGCCCCAGCATTTT
NA | TRBJ1-1 | TRBV7-2 | NA | CASSTFNRAQTSNTEAFF | TGTGCCAGCAGCACCTTCAACAGGGCCCAGACATCGAACACTGAAGCTTTCTTT
few | TRBJ1-1 | TRBV18 | TRBD1 | CASSPGTGSAFF | TGTGCCAGCTCACCAGGGACAGGAAGTGCTTTCTTT
NA | TRBJ2-1 | TRBV7-6 | TRBD2 | CASSLGLAAYNEQFF | TGTGCCAGCAGCTTAGGACTAGCGGCCTACAATGAGCAGTTCTTC
NA | TRBJ2-3 | TRBV10-3 | NA | CAISEKVLLASGPDTQYF | TGTGCCATCAGTGAGAAGGTCCTGCTAGCGAGTGGTCCAGATACGCAGTATTTT
once | TRBJ1-5 | TRBV19 | TRBD1 | CASSPGTGGNLNQPQHF | TGTGCCAGTAGTCCCGGGACAGGGGGCAACTTGAATCAGCCCCAGCATTTT
NA | TRBJ2-3 | TRBV9 | NA | CASSSQWDFISSTDTQYF | TGTGCCAGCAGCTCCCAATGGGACTTTATATCTAGCACAGATACGCAGTATTTT
NA | TRBJ1-5 | TRBV3-1/TRBV3-2 | NA | CASSQGSYSNQPQHF | TGTGCCAGCAGCCAGGGGTCCTATAGCAATCAGCCCCAGCATTTT
NA | TRBJ1-3 | TRBV28 | TRBD1 | CASSPPLDRVRSGNTIYF | TGTGCCAGCAGTCCTCCGTTGGACAGGGTCCGCTCTGGAAACACCATATATTTT
NA | TRBJ1-3 | TRBV9 | NA | CASSYQGGGGNTIYF | TGTGCCAGCAGCTACCAGGGTGGGGGTGGAAACACCATATATTTT
NA | TRBJ2-1 | TRBV2 | NA | CASSEGLPGNEQFF | TGTGCCAGCAGTGAAGGACTGCCTGGCAATGAGCAGTTCTTC
NA | TRBJ2-4 | TRBV11-2 | NA | CASSRREAKNIQYF | TGTGCCAGCAGTCGTAGAGAGGCCAAAAACATTCAGTACTTC
NA | TRBJ2-5 | TRBV15 | NA | CATSRSGRGLETQYF | TGTGCCACCAGCAGGTCGGGGAGAGGGTTGGAGACCCAGTACTTC
NA | TRBJ1-1 | TRBV4-3 | NA | CASSQVGGWTEAFF | TGCGCCAGCAGCCAAGTCGGAGGGTGGACTGAAGCTTTCTTT
once | TRBJ1-4 | TRBV9 | TRBD1 | CASSARDRRANEKLFF | TGTGCCAGCAGCGCCAGGGACAGGCGGGCTAATGAAAAACTGTTTTTT
few | TRBJ2-3 | TRBV7-3 | TRBD2 | CASSASGRDTQYF | TGTGCCAGCAGCGCCAGCGGGAGAGATACGCAGTATTTT
NA | TRBJ1-2 | TRBV6-1 | NA | CASSEFLFGQSSGYTF | TGTGCCAGCAGTGAGTTCCTCTTTGGACAGTCCAGCGGCTACACCTTC
NA | TRBJ2-2 | TRBV29-1 | TRBD1 | CSARTGTNTGELFF | TGCAGCGCCAGGACAGGCACGAACACCGGGGAGCTGTTTTTT
NA | TRBJ1-2 | TRBV10-1 | NA | CASSESSGYGYTF | TGCGCCAGCAGTGAGTCGTCGGGCTATGGCTACACCTTC
NA | TRBJ2-7 | TRBV5-4 | NA | CASSLLGEPTYEQYF | TGTGCCAGCAGCTTGTTGGGGGAGCCAACCTACGAGCAGTACTTC
NA | TRBJ1-6 | TRBV7-6 | NA | CASSRGGEARSPLHF | TGTGCCAGCAGCCGGGGTGGGGAGGCGCGTTCACCCCTCCACTTT
NA | TRBJ2-7 | TRBV10-3 | NA | CAIRVADSYEQYF | TGTGCCATCAGGGTAGCGGATTCCTACGAGCAGTACTTC
NA | TRBJ1-1 | TRBV7-9 | NA | CASSPEGGTEAFF | TGTGCCAGCAGTCCCGAGGGAGGTACTGAAGCTTTCTTT
NA | TRBJ2-3 | TRBV6-2/TRBV6-3 | TRBD2 | CASSIRTSGSYPDTQYF | TGTGCCAGCAGTATTAGGACTAGCGGGAGTTACCCAGATACGCAGTATTTT
NA | TRBJ1-6 | TRBV7-2 | NA | CASSQDGFANSPLHF | TGTGCCAGCAGCCAGGATGGCTTCGCCAATTCACCCCTCCACTTT
NA | TRBJ1-1 | TRBV2 | NA | CASRGSTENTEAFF | TGTGCCAGCAGGGGGTCGACTGAAAACACTGAAGCTTTCTTT
NA | TRBJ2-5 | TRBV6-5 | TRBD2 | CASTGGGAAETQYF | TGTGCCAGCACGGGCGGGGGGGCGGCAGAGACCCAGTACTTC
NA | TRBJ2-7 | TRBV29-1 | TRBD2 | CSGRLAGNEQYF | TGCAGCGGAAGACTAGCGGGGAACGAGCAGTACTTC
NA | TRBJ1-6 | TRBV6-5 | NA | CASTKDIPNSPLHF | TGTGCCAGCACCAAGGACATTCCTAATTCACCCCTCCACTTT
NA | TRBJ2-2 | TRBV3-1/TRBV3-2 | TRBD1 | CASSPRDRAHGELFF | TGTGCCAGCAGCCCTCGGGACAGGGCCCACGGGGAGCTGTTTTTT
NA | TRBJ1-5 | TRBV5-1 | NA | CASSPGGHQPQHF | TGCGCCAGCAGTCCCGGGGGACATCAGCCCCAGCATTTT
NA | TRBJ2-2 | TRBV5-1 | NA | CASSLDGVPGELFF | TGCGCCAGCAGCTTGGACGGGGTCCCCGGGGAGCTGTTTTTT
NA | TRBJ1-1 | TRBV6-6 | NA | CASRYGQMNTEAFF | TGTGCCAGCAGGTATGGACAGATGAACACTGAAGCTTTCTTT
once | TRBJ2-5 | TRBV9 | TRBD2 | CASSGLAAGGQETQYF | TGTGCCAGCAGCGGTCTTGCGGCGGGGGGTCAAGAGACCCAGTACTTC
NA | TRBJ1-1 | TRBV27 | TRBD1 | CATRDRLNTEAFF | TGTGCCACGCGGGACAGGTTGAACACTGAAGCTTTCTTT